The 27 T cell receptor beta chains reported below all come from one sample, sequenced in a study of shared clonotypes between healthy human individuals. Measured with immunoSEQ multiplex PCR; TCRdb has only the in-frame clones, and not every one. This sample yields approximately 2,200,000 clones, of which 90% to 95% are seen a single time; around 1.7% belongs to the top ten. As defined, naive CD8 cells were CD45RO-negative and positively selected for CCR7, with terminally differentiated effector memory CD45RA+ cells excluded. Sequencing input: naive CD8+ T cells from PBMCs. The receptors stem from a man younger than 35 in good health. Some clones in this sample may be carry-over from other donors' samples.

This clone was seen more than once but under ten times. Within the sample, other DNA sequences also encode this same CDR3. The J gene is TRBJ2-7, the V gene TRBV9, with 9 bases lining up with TRBD1. The CDR3 is made up of 15 amino acids. Losses at the gene ends were 3 bases for V and 0 bases for J; bases not matched to a gene: 4. The germline gives CDR1 SGDLS, CDR2 YYNGEE. DNA of the CDR3: TGTGCCAGCAGCGCTGGGACAGGGAGCTCCTACGAGCAGTACTTC. It encodes CASSAGTGSSYEQYF.

The gene calls are TRBV15 and TRBJ2-7; D is ambiguous. V was shortened by 5 bases and J by 2 bases, with 10 bases between the two germline ends. The CDR3 has 13 amino acids. Germline V lookup: CDR1 LNHNV, CDR2 YYDKDF (reference sequence). Written as DNA, the CDR3 is TGTGCCACCAGCGGAGTTCTCCCCTACGAGCAGTACTTC. Translating gives CATSGVLPYEQYF.

The V call is TRBV5-6, the J call TRBJ2-7, with 8 bases that match TRBD1. This CDR3 contains 15 residues. With 5 bases clipped from V and 12 bases from J, the junction kept 19 bases outside the gene matches. Germline CDR1 and CDR2: SGHDT and YYEEEE. The CDR3 DNA is TGTGCCAGCAGACCAGGCCCGGGACAGGCCGCGTCGGGGTACTTC. This encodes CASRPGPGQAASGYF.

This chain uses TRBV28 with TRBJ1-2; D gene unclear. The CDR3 consists of 15 residues. Per germline, CDR1 MDHEN and CDR2 SYDVKM. V was shortened by 5 bases and J by 4 bases, with 17 bases between the two germline ends. Here the CDR3 DNA reads TGTGCCAGCAGTCTGGGCGGCCTTTTTGTCTATGGCTACACCTTC. Residues: CASSLGGLFVYGYTF.

This chain connects TRBV19 to TRBJ2-2; 10 nucleotides match TRBD2. Trimming removed 5 bases from V and 0 bases from J; junction bases left unmatched: 15. Germline V gives CDR1 LNHDA, CDR2 SQIVND (reference sequence). CDR3 size: 20 residues. The CDR3 nucleotides are TGTGCCAGTAGTGCACAGACACTAGAACTAGCGGGGCCGAACACCGGGGAGCTGTTTTTT. The encoded protein is CASSAQTLELAGPNTGELFF. Drawing the rest from reference TRBV19 and TRBJ2-2, the complete variable domain is DGGITQSPKYLFRKEGQNVTLSCEQNLNHDAMYWYRQDPGQGLRLIYYSQIVNDFQKGDIAEGYSVSREKKESFPLTVTSAQKNPTAFYLCASSAQTLELAGPNTGELFFGEGSRLTVL.

This clone occurred a few times. This rearrangement joins TRBV19 to TRBJ2-7; D possibly corresponds to TRBD1 (5 bases). Germline CDR1 LNHDA, CDR2 SQIVND (reference sequence). CDR3 length: 14 residues. Trimming removed 3 bases at V and 5 bases at J, with 14 bases between. The DNA for the CDR3 is TGTGCCAGTAGTATCATGGCCAGGGCGGACGAGCAGTACTTC. This encodes CASSIMARADEQYF.

This clone was seen a single time. V and J are TRBV4-1 and TRBJ2-7, with 9 nucleotides matching TRBD1. Germline-derived CDR1 and CDR2 are MGHRA and YSYEKL. The CDR3 length is 16 residues. The J segment lost 1 base and the V segment lost 2 bases, leaving 6 bases of the junction unmatched. CDR3 DNA sequence: TGCGCCAGCAGCCAACGATCCGGGACAGGGTCCTACGAGCAGTACTTC. Protein product: CASSQRSGTGSYEQYF.

The chain employs TRBV7-2 and TRBJ2-2; 9 positions agree with TRBD1. The CDR3 is 15 amino acids. V trimming: 4 bases; J trimming: 8 bases; junction bases outside the gene matches: 8. Germline CDR1 reads SGHTA; CDR2 reads FQGNSA. CDR3: CASSSIRTGVGELFF. CDR3 DNA: TGTGCCAGCAGCTCCATTCGGACAGGGGTTGGGGAGCTGTTTTTT.

This chain uses TRBV4-2 with TRBJ1-5; unclear D gene. Germline V gives CDR1 LGHNA, CDR2 YNFKEQ. The V and J ends lost 0 bases and 3 bases respectively, with 15 bases between them. The CDR3 is made up of 17 amino acids. CDR3 sequence reads: CASSQDRAGDLNQPQHF. The CDR3 DNA is TGTGCCAGCAGCCAAGATAGGGCAGGAGACCTCAATCAGCCCCAGCATTTT.

The chain recombines TRBV30 with TRBJ2-5; D perhaps matches TRBD2 (7 bases). Matching the DNA end better, TRBJ2-7 makes the J call doubtful. The CDR3 totals 20 residues. Germline loops: CDR1 GTSNPN, CDR2 SVGIG (reference sequence). The CDR3 DNA follows: TGTGCCTGGAGTAGACGGGAGGTAGGCAGGGGAGTCTTGTCTTATGGCGAGCAGTACTTC. It translates to CAWSRREVGRGVLSYGEQYF.

The chain couples TRBV5-4 to TRBJ2-7; D not certain. The length of the CDR3 is 14 residues. The germline V gene encodes CDR1 SGHNT and CDR2 YYREEE (reference sequence). The germline V and J ends were trimmed by 2 bases and 3 bases, with 12 bases remaining between them. CDR3 nucleotides: TGTGCCAGCAGCTTCTTTCAGAAGGACTACGAGCAGTACTTC. Its translation is CASSFFQKDYEQYF.

This sequence joins TRBV6-5 and TRBJ2-2; D is perhaps TRBD2 (6 bases). CDR1 and CDR2 (germline): MNHEY, SVGAGI. CDR3 length: 15 residues. V lost 2 bases and J lost 1, with 8 bases in between. The CDR3 sequence: CASSYGGENTGELFF. In DNA, the CDR3 is TGTGCCAGCAGTTACGGCGGGGAGAACACCGGGGAGCTGTTTTTT.

This chain links TRBV27 with TRBJ2-1; perhaps TRBD2 as D (5 bases). Trimming took off 5 bases at V and 9 bases at J, with 17 bases between the two ends. CDR1 and CDR2 (germline): MNHEY, SMNVEV (reference sequence). The CDR3 covers 14 residues. The CDR3 loop is CASSAYEGSIEQFF. Here the CDR3 DNA reads TGTGCCAGCAGTGCCTATGAGGGCTCAATTGAGCAGTTCTTC.

The V and J genes are TRBV5-1 and TRBJ2-1, with 8 bases that match TRBD2. V lost 4 bases to trimming and J lost 6 bases; unmatched junction nucleotides: 27. Germline CDR1 SGHRS, CDR2 YFSETQ. The CDR3 loop spans 21 amino acids. The CDR3 spells CASSGPGPWVLRAGGLNEQFF. The CDR3 bases are TGCGCCAGCAGCGGACCCGGGCCTTGGGTCTTAAGGGCGGGAGGTCTCAATGAGCAGTTCTTC.

The V and J genes are TRBV6-1 and TRBJ1-2; 7 nucleotides match TRBD1. The V segment lost 5 bases and the J segment 8 bases; nucleotides outside the gene matches: 11. The length of the CDR3 is 14 residues. Germline assignment: CDR1 MNHNS and CDR2 SASEGT. CDR3 nucleotides: TGTGCCAGCAGTCCCCGACAGGGAAGGCTCGGCTACACCTTC. This encodes CASSPRQGRLGYTF.

The rearrangement joins TRBV27 to TRBJ2-1; TRBD1 might be the D (7 bases). The germline V gene encodes CDR1 MNHEY and CDR2 SMNVEV (reference sequence). Trimming shortened V by 0 bases and J by 10 bases, and 16 bases separated the two germline ends. The CDR3 has 15 residues. CDR3 bases: TGTGCCAGCAGTTTATCGGTAGGCAGGGGGGCAGAGCAGTTCTTC. This codes for CASSLSVGRGAEQFF.

The CDR3 DNA reads as TGTGCCAGCAGTGAACAGTCAGGGTTGAACACTGAAGCTTTCTTT. It is translated as CASSEQSGLNTEAFF. The chain joins TRBV6-1 to TRBJ1-1, with a possible D match to TRBD1 (5 bases). This CDR3 spans 15 amino acids. V dropped 2 bases and J dropped 0 bases, with 10 bases sitting between them. Looked up from germline, CDR1 is MNHNS and CDR2 is SASEGT.

The chain is built from TRBV28 and TRBJ1-1; no reliable D call. CDR1 and CDR2 from the germline V gene are MDHEN and SYDVKM. Deletions cut 4 bases from V and 0 bases from J, with 6 bases between. The CDR3 runs to 13 residues. The CDR3 protein is CASSSQLNTEAFF. CDR3 coding DNA: TGTGCCAGCAGTTCGCAGCTGAACACTGAAGCTTTCTTT.

The chain joins TRBV4-3 to TRBJ2-5; 7 nucleotides agree with TRBD2. Germline loops: CDR1 LGHNA, CDR2 YSLEER. The CDR3 totals 15 residues. Trimming cost V 4 bases and J 2 bases; bases outside gene matches: 7. In DNA, the CDR3 is TGCGCCAGCAGCCCCGGGCTAGCGGCACAAGAGACCCAGTACTTC. It translates to CASSPGLAAQETQYF.

The V and J genes are TRBV7-9 and TRBJ1-1; D is undetermined. Germline CDR1 SEHNR, CDR2 FQNEAQ (reference sequence). V dropped 7 bases and J dropped 4 bases, with 22 bases sitting between them. The CDR3 covers 16 residues. CDR3 coding DNA: TGTGCCAGCATCCAAACCCCGTCCTCAAGCGGCACTGAAGCTTTCTTT. Translated: CASIQTPSSSGTEAFF.

This chain joins TRBV30 and TRBJ2-7; TRBD1 matches at 11 bases. The ends lost 4 bases at V and 3 bases at J; junction bases unmatched: 2. This CDR3 region has 13 residues. CDR1 is GTSNPN and CDR2 is SVGIG in the germline V gene (reference sequence). The CDR3 region is CAWIGTGGYEQYF. CDR3 nucleotides: TGTGCCTGGATCGGGACAGGGGGCTACGAGCAGTACTTC.

Only one count was recorded for this clone. The gene calls are TRBV7-9 and TRBJ2-5; D is uncertain. Germline CDR1 SEHNR, CDR2 FQNEAQ (reference sequence). Deletions cut 1 base from V and 10 bases from J, with 10 bases between. The CDR3 runs 12 residues. The CDR3 region is CASSLGGRDQYF. The CDR3, as DNA: TGTGCCAGCAGCTTAGGTGGGCGCGACCAGTACTTC.

The chain links TRBV28 to TRBJ1-3; D call uncertain. CDR3 length: 16 amino acids. Germline CDR1 is MDHEN and CDR2 is SYDVKM. Deletions cut 0 bases from V and 8 bases from J, with 17 bases between. In DNA form, the CDR3 reads TGTGCCAGCAGTTTATGGGGGTCGACGCGAAGGGACACCATATATTTT. Protein: CASSLWGSTRRDTIYF.

This rearrangement joins TRBV29-1 to TRBJ2-7; 7 nucleotides match TRBD2. Germline values: CDR1 SQVTM, CDR2 ANQGSEA. This CDR3 is built from 15 residues. The V gene end was trimmed by 4 bases and the J gene end by 1 base; junction bases not matched to a gene: 10. The CDR3 is CSVGAWTRGSYEQYF. Written as DNA, the CDR3 is TGCAGCGTTGGGGCGTGGACTAGGGGTTCCTACGAGCAGTACTTC.

The chain employs TRBV19 and TRBJ1-4; unclear D gene. V was pared by 5 bases and J by 5 bases, with 3 bases between. This CDR3 comprises 11 residues. Germline lookup yields CDR1 LNHDA and CDR2 SQIVND (reference sequence). CDR3 coding DNA: TGTGCCAGTAGTGTGAATGAAAAACTGTTTTTT. Its translation is CASSVNEKLFF.

The chain combines TRBV28 with TRBJ2-1, with 16 bases identical to TRBD2. J gave up 5 bases and V 8 bases, and 12 bases lay outside the gene matches. This CDR3 contains 18 residues. Germline lookup yields CDR1 MDHEN and CDR2 SYDVKM. The CDR3 sequence is CASGTTGTSGRAHNEQFF. For the CDR3, the DNA is TGTGCCAGCGGAACTACCGGGACTAGCGGGAGGGCCCACAATGAGCAGTTCTTC. Supplemented by reference TRBV28 and TRBJ2-1, the full variable domain reads DVKVTQSSRYLVKRTGEKVFLECVQDMDHENMFWYRQDPGLGLRLIYFSYDVKMKEKGDIPEGYSVSREKKERFSLILESASTNQTSMYLCASGTTGTSGRAHNEQFFGPGTRLTVL.

V and J are TRBV11-2 and TRBJ2-3; 10 bases are a match to TRBD2. This CDR3 is built from 16 residues. The V gene's germline CDR1 is SGHAT and CDR2 FQNNGV. J was trimmed by 5 bases and V by 4 bases; bases with no gene match: 9. CDR3 amino acids: CASSSAPGLAIDTQYF. CDR3 nucleotides: TGTGCCAGCAGCTCCGCTCCGGGACTAGCGATAGATACGCAGTATTTT. The variable domain in full, with the rest retrieved from reference TRBV11-2 and TRBJ2-3, is EAGVAQSPRYKIIEKRQSVAFWCNPISGHATLYWYQQILGQGPKLLIQFQNNGVVDDSQLPKDRFSAERLKGVDSTLKIQPAKLEDSAVYLCASSSAPGLAIDTQYFGPGTRLTVL.